This passage covers 5 T cell receptor beta chains from one sample sequenced in a study of identical twins. Each CDR3 protein gets one entry after TCRdb re-called the 5' RACE reads with MiXCR. Found here are approximately 500,000 distinct CDR3 sequences, 12% to 15% of them singletons; the top ten hold 0.35% to 0.45%. A further study also used this sample, focusing on yellow fever vaccine responses in identical twins.

The sequencing input was CD4+ T cells sorted from blood. All receptors come from a woman aged 18-30 years in good health.

The CDR3 coding sequence is TGTGCCACCAGTGACCCCCGGGACACGACCTACGAGCAGTACTTC. The encoded protein is CATSDPRDTTYEQYF. This chain connects TRBV24-1 to TRBJ2-7; perhaps TRBD1 as D (6 bases). CDR3 size: 15 residues. V was shortened by 4 bases and J by 2 bases, with 14 bases between the two germline ends. Germline V gene lookup returns CDR1 KGHDR and CDR2 SFDVKD.

This clonotype was counted between two and nine times. The V call is TRBV12-3 or TRBV12-4, the J call TRBJ1-1; TRBD1 matches at 9 bases. V lost 4 bases, J lost 5 bases, and 5 bases stayed unmatched. The CDR3 runs 14 residues. CDR3 nucleotides: TGTGCCAGCAGTTCGCGGGACAGGGTGACTGAAGCTTTCTTT. It translates to CASSSRDRVTEAFF.

The V call is TRBV12-3 or TRBV12-4, the J call TRBJ2-1, with 12 bases lining up with TRBD2. J lost 9 bases, V lost 4 bases, and 13 bases had no gene match. This CDR3 has 17 amino acids. This chain's CDR3 is CASSYRASGRALGEQFF. CDR3 bases: TGTGCCAGCAGTTATCGGGCTAGCGGGAGGGCTTTGGGTGAGCAGTTCTTC.

This clonotype was seen a few times. The CDR3 sequence: CASTGQGSSGANVLTF. CDR3 DNA sequence: TGTGCCAGCACTGGACAGGGATCATCCGGGGCCAACGTCCTGACTTTC. This sequence joins TRBV6-1 and TRBJ2-6; 8 bases match TRBD1. The CDR3 consists of 16 residues. CDR1 is MNHNS, CDR2 SASEGT, per germline. V was pared by 7 bases and J by 4 bases, with 9 bases of the junction left unmatched.

This clonotype turned up a few times. The chain joins TRBV7-3 to TRBJ2-1; D might be TRBD1 or TRBD2, each matching 5 bases. The CDR3 covers 15 residues. Germline V CDR1 and CDR2: SGHTA, FQGTGA. Trimming removed 5 bases from V and 2 bases from J, with 13 bases in between. The CDR3 sequence: CASSERGSTYNEQFF. CDR3 sequence (DNA): TGTGCCAGCAGCGAGAGGGGTTCCACCTACAATGAGCAGTTCTTC.